The 4 T cell receptor beta chains below were found in one sample sequenced in a study of cytomegalovirus exposure and HLA in healthy donors. The PCR contained 60 Vbeta and 13 Jbeta primers. TCRdb's copy holds only in-frame clones and misses some; the assay was immunoSEQ multiplex PCR. This table has approximately 74,000 clones, 65% to 85% appearing once. Sequenced material: PBMCs. The receptor set was obtained from a woman aged 30 to 39 in good health and CMV-seronegative.

The V gene is TRBV2, the J gene TRBJ2-5, with 11 bases that match TRBD2. The CDR3 covers 17 residues. Germline loops: CDR1 SNHLY, CDR2 FYNNEI. J gave up 5 bases and V 1 base, and 9 bases lay outside the gene matches. The CDR3 reads CASSEGRLAGGWETQYF. CDR3 nucleotide sequence: TGTGCCAGCAGTGAAGGTCGGCTAGCGGGGGGATGGGAGACCCAGTACTTC.

This rearrangement joins TRBV19 to TRBJ2-1, with TRBD2 matching over 11 bases. Germline V gene lookup returns CDR1 LNHDA and CDR2 SQIVND (reference sequence). CDR3 size: 16 residues. V trimming: 6 bases; J trimming: 2 bases; junction bases outside the gene matches: 6. The CDR3 reads CASSRSGGAAYNEQFF. DNA for the CDR3: TGTGCCAGTAGCCGTAGCGGGGGGGCGGCCTACAATGAGCAGTTCTTC.

This clone was counted a single time. The V and J genes are TRBV5-6 and TRBJ2-7, with a tentative D call TRBD1 (5 bases). Germline V gives CDR1 SGHDT, CDR2 YYEEEE. The V gene lost 4 bases and the J gene lost 6 bases, with 17 bases spanning the gap. The CDR3 runs to 14 residues. The CDR3 coding sequence is TGTGCCAGCAGCCCCCGACCGGACACCATCGAGCAGTACTTC. Protein: CASSPRPDTIEQYF. The whole variable domain, remainder taken from reference TRBV5-6 and TRBJ2-7, is DAGVTQSPTHLIKTRGQQVTLRCSPKSGHDTVSWYQQALGQGPQFIFQYYEEEERQRGNFPDRFSGHQFPNYSSELNVNALLLGDSALYLCASSPRPDTIEQYFGPGTRLTVT.

The rearrangement links TRBV5-1 to TRBJ2-1; D is perhaps TRBD2 (6 bases). Trimming cost V 4 bases and J 7 bases, with 18 bases left between them. Per germline, CDR1 SGHRS and CDR2 YFSETQ. The length of the CDR3 is 15 residues. The CDR3 DNA reads TGCGCCAGCAGCGGTACCGGGACTGGCGTAAATGAGCAGTTCTTC. It encodes CASSGTGTGVNEQFF.